Listed below are T cell receptor beta chains from one sample, sequenced in a study of blood T cell repertoires in COVID-19. Profiling relied on immunoSEQ multiplex PCR, and the TCRdb table lists in-frame clones only, not all of them. The repertoire includes a few hundred thousand clones, more than 70% of them detected once, and more than 1% sits in the top ten. Sequenced material: peripheral blood. The receptor set was obtained from a middle-aged man with acute or convalescent COVID-19. Each CDR3 is given with its conserved first and last residue. A D gene is named only where the DNA matches it firmly. Size values are once, few and many counts, or a class for expanded clones, and some rows have none.

length,D,J,V,size,DNA,CDR3
14,NA,TRBJ2-3,TRBV14,NA,TGTGCCAGCAGCCAATACCGACAGCTTCATACGCAGTATTTT,CASSQYRQLHTQYF
16,TRBD2,TRBJ2-1,TRBV9,NA,TGTGCCAGCAGCGACGAGACTAGCACCCCCTACAATGAGCAGTTCTTC,CASSDETSTPYNEQFF
14,TRBD1,TRBJ1-4,TRBV19,NA,TGTGCCAGTAGCCGGACAGGGCAGGGTGAAAAACTGTTTTTT,CASSRTGQGEKLFF
14,TRBD1,TRBJ2-7,TRBV13,NA,TGTGCCAGCAGACCGAGGGACAGAGCCTACGAGCAGTACTTC,CASRPRDRAYEQYF
14,NA,TRBJ1-4,TRBV19,NA,TGTGCCTCCAGAAGACGGGGGAATAATGAAAAACTGTTTTTT,CASRRRGNNEKLFF
15,TRBD1,TRBJ1-1,TRBV28,NA,TGTGCCAGCAGTCGCCCGGGGGACAGGGAAGCGGAAGCTTTCTTT,CASSRPGDREAEAFF
13,NA,TRBJ1-1,TRBV4-2,NA,TGTGCCAGCAGCCCACAGGTAGACACTGAAGCTTTCTTT,CASSPQVDTEAFF
13,NA,TRBJ1-2,TRBV13,NA,TGTGCCAGCAGCTTAACTTCTAACTATGGCTACACCTTC,CASSLTSNYGYTF
14,NA,TRBJ1-5,TRBV6-5,once,TGTGCCAGCAGTGACTCGAGCAGGAGGCGGCCCCAGCATTTT,CASSDSSRRRPQHF
15,NA,TRBJ1-3,TRBV7-2,NA,TGTGCCAGCAGCTCACAGGCGTTCTCTGGAAACACCATATATTTT,CASSSQAFSGNTIYF
13,NA,TRBJ2-2,TRBV7-7,NA,TGTGCTAGCAGCTCCGGTAACACCGGGGAGCTGTTTTTT,CASSSGNTGELFF
16,NA,TRBJ2-1,TRBV4-2,NA,TGTGCCAGCAGCCAAGAAGAGGGGGTCTCCTACAATGAGCAGTTCTTC,CASSQEEGVSYNEQFF
11,NA,TRBJ2-1,TRBV12-3/TRBV12-4,NA,TGTGCCAGCAGTTCCGGCAGAGGGCAGTTCTTC,CASSSGRGQFF
15,TRBD2,TRBJ2-1,TRBV3-1/TRBV3-2,NA,TGTGCCAGCAGCCCACTAGCGGGGGGGCCTGAGGAGCAGTTCTTC,CASSPLAGGPEEQFF
15,NA,TRBJ2-4,TRBV2,NA,TGTGCCAGCAATGAACTGAGCGGGCGTGAAAACATTCAGTACTTC,CASNELSGRENIQYF
14,TRBD1,TRBJ2-7,TRBV19,NA,TGTGCCAGTAGGCCGGACAGGAGGAGTTACGAGCAGTACTTC,CASRPDRRSYEQYF
20,TRBD2,TRBJ2-3,TRBV28,NA,TGTGCCAGCAGTTCGCTCTTCAGGAGCGGGGGGGAGAGAGGCACAGATACGCAGTATTTT,CASSSLFRSGGERGTDTQYF
14,TRBD1,TRBJ1-1,TRBV7-3,NA,TGTGCCAGCAGCTTCAGGGGGCAAATCACTGAAGCTTTCTTT,CASSFRGQITEAFF
13,TRBD1,TRBJ1-2,TRBV12-3/TRBV12-4,NA,TGTGCCAGCAGTCCAGGGGGTTCCTATGGCTACACCTTC,CASSPGGSYGYTF
16,NA,TRBJ2-4,TRBV5-1,NA,TGCGCCAGCAGCTTGCCAGAGGGCCTAGCCAAAAACATTCAGTACTTC,CASSLPEGLAKNIQYF
15,TRBD2,TRBJ2-7,TRBV9,NA,TGTGCCAGCAGCGTAGATGGGACTAGCCGGTACGAGCAGTACTTC,CASSVDGTSRYEQYF
16,TRBD1,TRBJ1-2,TRBV6-6,NA,TGTGCCAGCAGTTCGTTCGAGGACAGGGTTAACTATGGCTACACCTTC,CASSSFEDRVNYGYTF
15,NA,TRBJ2-1,TRBV10-3,once,TGTGCCATCAGTGTTCCGAGGGAGATTGACAATGAGCAGTTCTTC,CAISVPREIDNEQFF
13,NA,TRBJ1-3,TRBV28,NA,TGTGCCAGCAGCTCGCGCTCTGGAAACACCATATATTTT,CASSSRSGNTIYF
16,NA,TRBJ1-4,TRBV7-9,NA,TGTGCCAGCAGCCCCTTACCCGTTGCGGCTAATGAAAAACTGTTTTTT,CASSPLPVAANEKLFF
13,NA,TRBJ2-5,TRBV18,NA,TGTGCCAGCTCACCACCGCCAGGGGAGACCCAGTACTTC,CASSPPPGETQYF
16,NA,TRBJ2-5,TRBV11-2,NA,TGTGCCAGCAGCTCCCCGCAGGGGCGGGTCGTGGGGACCCAGTACTTC,CASSSPQGRVVGTQYF
15,NA,TRBJ1-2,TRBV5-3,NA,TGTGCCAGAAGCTTGGCCAACGGGACTAACTATGGCTACACCTTC,CARSLANGTNYGYTF
13,NA,TRBJ1-4,TRBV5-6,NA,TGTGCCAGCAGCTTGGGTTTCGACAAAAAACTGTTTTTT,CASSLGFDKKLFF
13,NA,TRBJ1-2,TRBV7-9,NA,TGTGCCAGCAGCCCTGGGGGGGCGGCTGGCTACACCTTC,CASSPGGAAGYTF
13,TRBD1,TRBJ1-2,TRBV6-5,NA,TGTGCCAGCAGCGACAGGGGGCTGTCTGGCTACACCTTC,CASSDRGLSGYTF
13,NA,TRBJ1-1,TRBV5-4,NA,TGTGCCAGCAGTGTGGGCCGCGACACTGAAGCTTTCTTT,CASSVGRDTEAFF
13,NA,TRBJ1-2,TRBV5-1,NA,TGCGCCAGCAGCGTCCGGGATTTGGGGGGCTACACCTTC,CASSVRDLGGYTF
16,TRBD2,TRBJ2-5,TRBV7-3,NA,TGTGCCAGCAGCAAAGGACTAGCGGGAGCGGGGGAGACCCAGTACTTC,CASSKGLAGAGETQYF
13,NA,TRBJ2-5,TRBV15,once,TGTGCCACCAGCAGAGAAGTTCAGGAGACCCAGTACTTC,CATSREVQETQYF
16,TRBD1,TRBJ1-4,TRBV9,NA,TGTGCCAGCAGTGCGACAGGGGGGCAAACTAATGAAAAACTGTTTTTT,CASSATGGQTNEKLFF
17,TRBD1,TRBJ1-1,TRBV18,NA,TGTGCCAGCTCGGCGGTCCCGGACAGGGGGCGTTGGACTGAAGCTTTCTTT,CASSAVPDRGRWTEAFF
16,TRBD2,TRBJ2-7,TRBV6-2/TRBV6-3,NA,TGTGCCAGCAGTTACCGTGTAGCGGGAGGTTCTAACGAGCAGTACTTC,CASSYRVAGGSNEQYF
14,TRBD1,TRBJ2-7,TRBV6-6,NA,TGTGCCAGCAGGCCCGGGACAGTGGCCTACGAGCAGTACTTC,CASRPGTVAYEQYF
15,TRBD2,TRBJ2-1,TRBV9,once,TGTGCCAGCAGCGCGGTAGCGGGAGGATTGAATGAGCAGTTCTTC,CASSAVAGGLNEQFF
16,NA,TRBJ1-6,TRBV6-6,NA,TGTGCCAGCAGTTCATACAGGGTCCTGATCGATTCACCCCTCCACTTT,CASSSYRVLIDSPLHF
14,NA,TRBJ2-5,TRBV7-2,once,TGTGCCAGCAGCCCAGACAGGCAGCAAGAGACCCAGTACTTC,CASSPDRQQETQYF
11,TRBD1,TRBJ1-6,TRBV20-1,NA,TGCAGTGCTATTGGACAGGGGCCACTCCACTTT,CSAIGQGPLHF
13,TRBD1,TRBJ1-2,TRBV29-1,NA,TGCAGCGTCCTTGGACAGGACGTACGAGGCTACACCTTC,CSVLGQDVRGYTF
14,TRBD1,TRBJ1-4,TRBV5-5,NA,TGTGCCAGCAGCTTGGGGACAGGCAATGAAAAACTGTTTTTT,CASSLGTGNEKLFF
15,NA,TRBJ1-1,TRBV9,NA,TGTGCCAGCAGCCCCTGGGGGGGGCTGGGGACTGAAGCTTTCTTT,CASSPWGGLGTEAFF
14,NA,TRBJ1-2,TRBV5-6,NA,TGTGCCAGCAGCTTTGACACCGCGAACTATGGCTACACCTTC,CASSFDTANYGYTF
16,TRBD2,TRBJ2-2,TRBV13,NA,TGTGCCAGCAGCCTTCCTAGCGGGAGGGCCAACGGGGAGCTGTTTTTT,CASSLPSGRANGELFF
18,NA,TRBJ2-6,TRBV14,few,TGTGCCAGCAGCTATCGGGAGGGGACAGCCTCTGGGGCCAACGTCCTGACTTTC,CASSYREGTASGANVLTF
14,NA,TRBJ2-7,TRBV5-4,NA,TGTGCCAGCAGCTCCAAGAGCGACCGATACGAGCAGTACTTC,CASSSKSDRYEQYF